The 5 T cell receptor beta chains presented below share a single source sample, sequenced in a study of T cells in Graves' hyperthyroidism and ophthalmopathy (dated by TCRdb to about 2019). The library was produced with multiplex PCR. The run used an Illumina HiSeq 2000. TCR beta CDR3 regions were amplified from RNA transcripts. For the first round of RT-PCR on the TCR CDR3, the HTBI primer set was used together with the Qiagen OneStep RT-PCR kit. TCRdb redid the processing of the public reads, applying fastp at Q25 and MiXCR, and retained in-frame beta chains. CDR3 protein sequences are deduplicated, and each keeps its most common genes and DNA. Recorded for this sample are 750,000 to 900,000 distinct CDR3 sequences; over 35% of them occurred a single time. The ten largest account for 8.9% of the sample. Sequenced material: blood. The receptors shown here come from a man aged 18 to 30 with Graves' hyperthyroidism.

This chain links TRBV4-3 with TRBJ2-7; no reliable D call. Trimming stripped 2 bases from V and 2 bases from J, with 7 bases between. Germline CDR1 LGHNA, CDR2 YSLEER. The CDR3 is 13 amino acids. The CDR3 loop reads CASSQSSAYEQYF. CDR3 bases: TGCGCCAGCAGCCAATCGTCAGCCTACGAGCAGTACTTC.

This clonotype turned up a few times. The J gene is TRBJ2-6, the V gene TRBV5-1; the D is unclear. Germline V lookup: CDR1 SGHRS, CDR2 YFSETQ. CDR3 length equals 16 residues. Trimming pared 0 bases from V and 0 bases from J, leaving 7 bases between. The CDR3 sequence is CASSLGANSGANVLTF. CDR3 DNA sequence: TGCGCCAGCAGCTTGGGTGCAAACTCTGGGGCCAACGTCCTGACTTTC.

The CDR3 here is CAWSVGGSAEAFF. DNA for the CDR3: TGTGCCTGGAGTGTGGGAGGGAGCGCTGAAGCTTTCTTT. The chain recombines TRBV30 with TRBJ1-1, with D uncertain. Germline values: CDR1 GTSNPN, CDR2 SVGIG (reference sequence). Trimming took 0 bases from V and 6 from J, leaving 11 bases between them. This CDR3 is built from 13 residues.

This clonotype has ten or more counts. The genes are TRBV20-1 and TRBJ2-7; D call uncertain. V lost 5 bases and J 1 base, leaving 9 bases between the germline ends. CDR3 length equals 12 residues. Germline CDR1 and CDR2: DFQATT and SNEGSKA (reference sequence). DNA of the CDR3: TGCAGTGCTCCCAGTTGTTCCTACGAGCAGTACTTC. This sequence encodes CSAPSCSYEQYF.

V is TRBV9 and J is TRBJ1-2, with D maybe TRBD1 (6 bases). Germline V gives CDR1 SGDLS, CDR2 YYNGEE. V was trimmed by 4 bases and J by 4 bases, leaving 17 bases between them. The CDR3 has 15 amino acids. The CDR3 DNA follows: TGTGCCAGCAGCCCAAATCAGGGGTGGGCCTATGGCTACACCTTC. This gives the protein CASSPNQGWAYGYTF.